A single sample is the source of the 20 T cell receptor beta chains below, sequenced in a study of monozygotic twins with inflammatory bowel disease. Using the 5' RACE reads, TCRdb records one entry per CDR3 protein without DNA. The data include 440,000 or so distinct CDR3 sequences; the top ten clones carry 2% to 2.5%. Source material: blood. The receptors were sampled from a human donor with ulcerative colitis or Crohn's disease, or a healthy co-twin of an affected twin (not recorded which).

The chain is built from TRBV19 and TRBJ1-1. The CDR3 extends over 16 amino acids. Germline CDR1 and CDR2: LNHDA and SQIVND (reference sequence). This CDR3 is CASSIAQARWNTEAFF.

The chain combines TRBV18 with TRBJ1-5. There are 14 residues in the CDR3. In germline, CDR1 is KGHSH, CDR2 LQKENI. The CDR3: CASSPPGSDQPQHF.

The chain has TRBV3-1 and TRBJ2-7. Germline lookup yields CDR1 LGHDT and CDR2 YNNKEL (reference sequence). This CDR3 is built from 15 residues. The CDR3 reads CASSRSDGDLYEQYF.

This chain links TRBV10-3 with TRBJ2-5. Germline-derived CDR1 and CDR2 are ENHRY and SYGVKD. This CDR3 has 12 amino acids. CDR3 in amino acids: CAISEARETQYF.

V gene TRBV7-2 combines with J gene TRBJ1-2; TCRdb designates TRBD1, a call that cannot be tested without DNA. The CDR3 covers 13 residues. Germline CDR1 and CDR2: SGHTA and FQGNSA. CDR3 loop: CASNPDRYSGYTF.

The chain joins TRBV18 to TRBJ2-1; TCRdb outputs TRBD2, but without DNA this stays unchecked. Germline lookup yields CDR1 KGHSH and CDR2 LQKENI. The CDR3 is made up of 12 amino acids. The CDR3 loop is CASSPTRGEQFF.

V is TRBV6-6 and J is TRBJ2-7; the D call from TCRdb, TRBD1, cannot be confirmed without DNA. The V gene's germline CDR1 is MNHNY and CDR2 SVGAGI (reference sequence). The CDR3 totals 14 residues. This CDR3 reads CASDRVTGGSEQYF.

This chain's CDR3 is CASSLELAAYNEQFF. The chain combines TRBV5-1 with TRBJ2-1; the D gene TCRdb calls, TRBD2, cannot be checked with no DNA. The CDR3 length is 15 residues. Germline CDR1 is SGHRS and CDR2 is YFSETQ. Filled out from reference TRBV5-1 and TRBJ2-1, the complete variable domain reads KAGVTQTPRYLIKTRGQQVTLSCSPISGHRSVSWYQQTPGQGLQFLFEYFSETQRNKGNFPGRFSGRQFSNSRSEMNVSTLELGDSALYLCASSLELAAYNEQFFGPGTRLTVL.

The rearrangement joins TRBV12-3 or TRBV12-4 to TRBJ2-1. The CDR3 consists of 11 residues. This CDR3 reads CASTLYNEQFF.

The gene calls are TRBV30 and TRBJ1-5; without DNA, the TCRdb call of TRBD1 cannot be checked. Germline V CDR1 and CDR2: GTSNPN, SVGIG (reference sequence). The CDR3 is made up of 15 amino acids. The CDR3 region is CAWSVGVNSNQPQHF.

J is TRBJ2-7 and V is TRBV7-9. Germline V gene sequence: CDR1 SEHNR, CDR2 FQNEAQ (reference sequence). The CDR3 runs 13 residues. The CDR3 sequence is CASSLREWDGQYF. Variable domain in full (rest from reference TRBV7-9 and TRBJ2-7): DTGVSQNPRHKITKRGQNVTFRCDPISEHNRLYWYRQTLGQGPEFLTYFQNEAQLEKSRLLSDRFSAERPKGSFSTLEIQRTEQGDSAMYLCASSLREWDGQYFGPGTRLTVT.

This sequence joins TRBV6-1 and TRBJ1-1; TCRdb selects TRBD1, and the lack of DNA leaves this call unchecked. Germline CDR1 reads MNHNS; CDR2 reads SASEGT. This CDR3 comprises 14 residues. This CDR3 reads CASSPGQWNTEAFF.

The CDR3 sequence is CASSDDAANYGYTF. The rearrangement links TRBV25-1 to TRBJ1-2. The CDR3 is made up of 14 amino acids. Germline CDR1 reads MGHDK; CDR2 reads SYGVNS.

The J gene is TRBJ1-2, the V gene TRBV5-1; the D call of TRBD1 rests on TCRdb alone, since no DNA is present to check it. Per germline, CDR1 SGHRS and CDR2 YFSETQ. The CDR3 spans 14 residues. The CDR3 region is CASSLAGQGSGYTF.

The chain employs TRBV7-2 and TRBJ2-2; without DNA, the TCRdb call of TRBD2 cannot be checked. The CDR3 totals 15 residues. Germline V lookup: CDR1 SGHTA, CDR2 FQGNSA. The CDR3 protein is CAGASLTFNTGELFF.

The V gene is TRBV2, the J gene TRBJ1-2; with no DNA, the TCRdb D assignment of TRBD1 cannot be verified. This CDR3 is built from 15 residues. Germline V gene lookup returns CDR1 SNHLY and CDR2 FYNNEI. CDR3 residues: CASRETRGVRYGYTF.

This CDR3 is CAWSGKGPNYGYTF. The chain combines TRBV30 with TRBJ1-2; TCRdb's assignment of TRBD1 cannot be checked, as there is no DNA. CDR1 and CDR2 from the germline V gene are GTSNPN and SVGIG (reference sequence). The CDR3 spans 14 residues.

This chain connects TRBV7-2 to TRBJ1-5; the TCRdb D gene call, TRBD1, has no DNA to confirm it. CDR3 length equals 14 residues. CDR1 SGHTA and CDR2 FQGNSA come from the germline V gene. The CDR3 reads CASSLTGVYQPQHF.

This chain joins TRBV4-3 and TRBJ2-3; TCRdb's D call, TRBD2, is unchecked because there is no DNA. This CDR3 has 16 residues. Per germline, CDR1 LGHNA and CDR2 YSLEER. CDR3 region: CASSQASGRSTDTQYF.

This chain links TRBV19 with TRBJ2-2; TCRdb gives TRBD1 as the D gene, but with no DNA this cannot be confirmed. CDR3 length equals 15 residues. Germline lookup yields CDR1 LNHDA and CDR2 SQIVND (reference sequence). CDR3 in amino acids: CASRGQGADTGELFF.